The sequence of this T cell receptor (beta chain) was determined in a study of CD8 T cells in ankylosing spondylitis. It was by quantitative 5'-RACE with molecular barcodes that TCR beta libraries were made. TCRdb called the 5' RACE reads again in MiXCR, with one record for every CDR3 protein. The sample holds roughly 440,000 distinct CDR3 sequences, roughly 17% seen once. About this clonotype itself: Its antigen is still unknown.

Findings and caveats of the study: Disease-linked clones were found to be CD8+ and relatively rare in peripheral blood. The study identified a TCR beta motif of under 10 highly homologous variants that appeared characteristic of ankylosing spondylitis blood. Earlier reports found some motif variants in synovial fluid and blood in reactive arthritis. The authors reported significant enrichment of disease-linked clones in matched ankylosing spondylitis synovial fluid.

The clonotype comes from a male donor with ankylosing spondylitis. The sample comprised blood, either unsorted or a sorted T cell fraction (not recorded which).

The CDR3 sequence is CAIRTEGNQPQHF. CDR3 coding DNA: TGTGCCATCCGTACAGAGGGCAATCAGCCCCAGCATTTT. This sequence joins TRBV2 and TRBJ1-5; unclear D gene. From germline, CDR1 is SNHLY and CDR2 FYNNEI. The V gene lost 10 bases and the J gene lost 2 bases, with 12 bases spanning the gap. The CDR3 is 13 amino acids.